The 13 T cell receptor beta chains below were found in one sample sequenced in a study of identical twins. TCRdb called the 5' RACE reads again in MiXCR, with one record for every CDR3 protein. The table includes around 490,000 distinct CDR3 sequences, roughly 15% detected once. The data were also submitted as part of a second study, on yellow fever vaccine responses in identical twins.

What was sequenced was CD4+ T cells sorted from blood. The receptors shown here come from a young woman in good health.

The sample holds a few counts of this clonotype. The J gene is TRBJ1-2, the V gene TRBV29-1, with TRBD1 matching over 9 bases. Looked up from germline, CDR1 is SQVTM and CDR2 is ANQGSEA. With 3 bases clipped from V and 10 bases from J, the junction kept 6 bases outside the gene matches. This CDR3 comprises 12 residues. The CDR3 DNA is TGCAGCGTTGAGGGACAGGGTGTTCACTACACCTTC. Its protein product is CSVEGQGVHYTF.

The gene calls are TRBV28 and TRBJ2-6; D might be TRBD1 (5 bases). This CDR3 contains 14 residues. V dropped 11 bases and J dropped 2 bases, with 13 bases sitting between them. CDR1 is MDHEN, CDR2 SYDVKM, per germline. CDR3 coding DNA: TGTGCCGCATTACAGGATACTGGGGCCAACGTCCTGACTTTC. Translating gives CAALQDTGANVLTF.

This clonotype appeared many times. CDR3 residues: CASSYHRRSMENTEAFF. The CDR3 DNA reads TGTGCCAGCAGTTACCATCGTAGGAGTATGGAGAACACTGAAGCTTTCTTT. The chain joins TRBV6-5 to TRBJ1-1; D gene ambiguous. The CDR3 is made up of 17 amino acids. The germline gives CDR1 MNHEY, CDR2 SVGAGI. V lost 2 bases and J lost 1, with 17 bases in between.

The rearrangement joins TRBV5-1 to TRBJ2-5; D is unclear. Trimming pared 4 bases from V and 0 bases from J, leaving 10 bases between. The germline CDR1 and CDR2 sequences are SGHRS and YFSETQ. The CDR3 consists of 14 residues. The CDR3 is CASSPSQHQETQYF. CDR3 nucleotide sequence: TGCGCCAGCAGCCCATCACAGCACCAAGAGACCCAGTACTTC.

This chain joins TRBV5-1 and TRBJ2-4, with 8 bases fitting TRBD2. The CDR3 runs 16 residues. J gave up 0 bases and V 4 bases, and 6 bases lay outside the gene matches. The V gene's germline CDR1 is SGHRS and CDR2 YFSETQ. CDR3 in DNA: TGCGCCAGCAGCCCTGATAGCGGGATAGCCAAAAACATTCAGTACTTC. Translating it yields CASSPDSGIAKNIQYF.

This chain connects TRBV7-2 to TRBJ2-7, with D possibly matching TRBD1 (6 bases). CDR3 length equals 16 residues. Trimming stripped 2 bases from V and 2 bases from J, with 16 bases between. Looked up from germline, CDR1 is SGHTA and CDR2 is FQGNSA. The CDR3 bases are TGTGCCAGCAGCTTATTTGGGGGCCAGGAGACCTACGAGCAGTACTTC. It translates to CASSLFGGQETYEQYF.

In the case of this clonotype: Because the CDR3 is missing its conserved closing phenylalanine or tryptophan, this is likely a read error. This CDR3 is CASSHPMGLAGGTEQFL. The CDR3 nucleotides are TGTGCCAGCAGCCACCCGATGGGACTAGCGGGAGGGACTGAGCAGTTCCTC. V and J are TRBV3-1 and TRBJ2-1, with 16 bases aligning to TRBD2. In germline, CDR1 is LGHDT, CDR2 YNNKEL (reference sequence). This CDR3 contains 17 residues. The junction had 8 bases not matched to a gene; V was cut back by 3 bases and J by 9 bases.

This clonotype was counted a few times. The V gene is TRBV20-1, the J gene TRBJ2-7; D ambiguous. Trimming pared 0 bases from V and 3 bases from J, leaving 9 bases between. The CDR3 is made up of 13 amino acids. Germline lookup yields CDR1 DFQATT and CDR2 SNEGSKA (reference sequence). DNA of the CDR3: TGCAGTGCTAGAGAAACATCAGTCTACGAGCAGTACTTC. This translates into CSARETSVYEQYF.

This clonotype showed up just a few times. The rearrangement joins TRBV27 to TRBJ2-2; TRBD1 agrees at 7 bases. The CDR3 length is 15 residues. Germline trimming cut 2 bases from V and 9 bases from J; bases unmatched to any gene: 9. Germline CDR1 and CDR2: MNHEY and SMNVEV (reference sequence). The chain's CDR3 is CASSLPGQVHRELFF. The CDR3 coding sequence is TGTGCCAGCAGTTTACCCGGACAGGTCCACCGGGAGCTGTTTTTT.

As for this clonotype: One end of the junction varies from germline; a read error may be responsible. The chain uses TRBV29-1 and TRBJ1-1, with 9 bases aligning to TRBD1. The CDR3 runs 13 residues. The germline V gene has CDR1 SQVTM and CDR2 ANQGSEA. In DNA form, the CDR3 reads TGCAGCGTTGGGGACAGGGTGAAGACTGAAGCTTTCTTT. Protein product: CSVGDRVKTEAFF.

This chain links TRBV29-1 with TRBJ2-7; 9 bases are shared with TRBD2. The CDR3 has 15 residues. Germline CDR1 is SQVTM and CDR2 is ANQGSEA. Germline trimming cut 3 bases from V and 2 bases from J; bases unmatched to any gene: 8. The CDR3, as DNA: TGCAGCGTTGAGTTAAGGCGGGAGGGTACCTACGAGCAGTACTTC. It codes for CSVELRREGTYEQYF.

The chain uses TRBV5-1 and TRBJ2-5, with unresolved D. CDR3 length: 15 residues. Germline V gene lookup returns CDR1 SGHRS and CDR2 YFSETQ. The V and J ends lost 5 bases and 1 base respectively, with 15 bases between them. In DNA form, the CDR3 reads TGCGCCAGCAGTAAGAACGGTGCCCGCCAAGAGACCCAGTACTTC. The encoded protein is CASSKNGARQETQYF.

This clonotype was observed a few times. V usage is TRBV4-1 and J usage is TRBJ1-5; D not resolved. The germline V gene encodes CDR1 MGHRA and CDR2 YSYEKL. The CDR3 runs 15 residues. The germline V and J ends were trimmed by 6 bases and 4 bases, with 16 bases remaining between them. CDR3 amino acids: CASRDSGGTNQPQHF. DNA for the CDR3: TGCGCCAGCAGGGACTCTGGCGGCACAAATCAGCCCCAGCATTTT.